This TCR beta chain was identified during a study of long-term antiretroviral therapy in people with HIV. The immunoSEQ assay was v3.0, run at survey level. Sequencing was performed with immunoSEQ multiplex PCR; in TCRdb, only in-frame clones are kept and a portion is missing. The data show some 12,000 clones, with 82% seen just once and roughly 20% held by the top ten. CDR1 and CDR2 (germline): LNHDA, SQIVND (reference sequence). Trimming cost V 3 bases and J 5 bases, with 11 bases left between them. The CDR3 covers 14 residues. This receptor was taken from a man aged 45-65 years with HIV. Sequencing was performed on unsorted PBMCs, taken around 8 years after starting antiretroviral therapy. V is TRBV19 and J is TRBJ2-1; D perhaps matches TRBD1 (5 bases). CDR3 loop: CASSISRDNNEQFF. The DNA for the CDR3 is TGTGCCAGTAGTATTAGCAGGGATAACAATGAGCAGTTCTTC.